The 18 T cell receptor beta chains presented below share a single source sample, sequenced in a study of T cell changes during pregnancy in multiple sclerosis. Generated by immunoSEQ multiplex PCR, the TCRdb table keeps only in-frame clones and is missing some. This table holds tens of thousands of clones, approximately 90% found once. The material sequenced was peripheral blood, taken in the first trimester of pregnancy. The receptors were gathered from a female donor in good health, enrolled as a control in a pregnancy study.

V gene TRBV9 combines with J gene TRBJ2-2, with TRBD1 matching over 7 bases. V trimming: 3 bases; J trimming: 4 bases; junction bases outside the gene matches: 3. Germline V gene sequence: CDR1 SGDLS, CDR2 YYNGEE. CDR3 length: 14 amino acids. CDR3 bases: TGTGCCAGCAGCGCCCCAGGGGGCACCGGGGAGCTGTTTTTT. Translation gives CASSAPGGTGELFF.

This clone was seen more than once but under ten times. The chain combines TRBV7-9 with TRBJ2-6, with 7 bases matching TRBD2. V shed 5 bases, J shed 0 bases, and the junction held 13 bases outside the gene matches. The CDR3 runs 19 residues. The germline gives CDR1 SEHNR, CDR2 FQNEAQ (reference sequence). In DNA form, the CDR3 reads TGTGCCAGCAGCCCCCGGGGAGGGGCCCCTGGCTCTGGGGCCAACGTCCTGACTTTC. It yields the protein CASSPRGGAPGSGANVLTF.

The chain employs TRBV5-1 and TRBJ1-1; TRBD1 aligns across 12 bases. V dropped 2 bases and J dropped 4; count of bases not matched to a gene: 15. The CDR3 has 19 amino acids. Looked up from germline, CDR1 is SGHRS and CDR2 is YFSETQ. DNA for the CDR3: TGCGCCAGCAGCTTAGACCCCCCCGGGACAGGGGGCGCATTCACTGAAGCTTTCTTT. This codes for CASSLDPPGTGGAFTEAFF.

The genes are TRBV19 and TRBJ2-5; 9 bases agree with TRBD1. In germline, CDR1 is LNHDA, CDR2 SQIVND (reference sequence). CDR3 length: 16 residues. J lost 1 base, V lost 8 bases, and 11 bases had no gene match. In nucleotides, the CDR3 is TGTGCCAGTGGGGCAAGACAGGGGGGAGGCCAAGAGACCCAGTACTTC. This encodes CASGARQGGGQETQYF.

The chain carries TRBV7-9 and TRBJ2-1; 8 nucleotides agree with TRBD1. Germline V CDR1 and CDR2: SEHNR, FQNEAQ (reference sequence). The CDR3 spans 15 residues. Trimming removed 1 base from V and 4 bases from J; junction bases left unmatched: 3. As DNA, the CDR3 is TGTGCCAGCAGCTTAGAGGGACAGGTTTACAATGAGCAGTTCTTC. Its translation is CASSLEGQVYNEQFF.

V gene TRBV21-1 combines with J gene TRBJ2-1; the listed D gene, TRBD2, was not tested against the DNA. TRBV21-1 is deemed a pseudogene. The CDR3 totals 19 residues. The CDR3 reads CASSNGGDWAGSPYNEQFF. CDR3 DNA: TGTGCCAGCAGCAATGGGGGGGATTGGGCAGGGTCACCTTACAATGAGCAGTTCTTC.

The chain is built from TRBV5-6 and TRBJ1-5; 7 nucleotides agree with TRBD1. Germline assignment: CDR1 SGHDT and CDR2 YYEEEE. Unmatched junction bases numbered 1, after V lost 0 bases and J lost 7 bases. The CDR3 is made up of 13 amino acids. The CDR3 DNA reads as TGTGCCAGCAGCTTGGAAGGGGGCCAGCCCCAGCATTTT. This codes for CASSLEGGQPQHF.

This chain uses TRBV9 with TRBJ1-1; D might be TRBD1 (5 bases). With 7 bases removed from V and 2 bases from J, the gap between germline ends came to 18 bases. The CDR3 has 15 residues. CDR1 and CDR2 from the germline V gene are SGDLS and YYNGEE. In nucleotides, the CDR3 is TGTGCCAGCGCCACGGACGTTAGGGGTAACACTGAAGCTTTCTTT. This codes for CASATDVRGNTEAFF.

V is TRBV27 and J is TRBJ2-7; no firm D call. Germline lookup yields CDR1 MNHEY and CDR2 SMNVEV (reference sequence). Between the trimmed V and J ends, which lost 9 bases and 2 bases, there was a span of 11 bases. The CDR3 covers 12 residues. The DNA of the CDR3 is TGTGCCAGTTGGGCAGGCACCTACGAGCAGTACTTC. Amino acids: CASWAGTYEQYF.

CDR3 loop: CASSSTGAAYGYTF. In DNA, the CDR3 is TGTGCCAGCAGCTCGACAGGGGCCGCTTATGGCTACACCTTC. This sequence joins TRBV7-8 and TRBJ1-2; 8 bases are a match to TRBD1. The germline gives CDR1 SGHVS, CDR2 FQNEAQ. The trim removed 4 bases at V and 5 bases at J, leaving 6 bases unmatched. This CDR3 contains 14 residues.

V gene TRBV19 combines with J gene TRBJ1-2; maybe TRBD1 (5 bases). Trimming left V 3 bases short and J 4 bases short, with 15 bases between. The germline gives CDR1 LNHDA, CDR2 SQIVND (reference sequence). The CDR3 covers 15 residues. The CDR3 here is CASSILAGISYGYTF. The CDR3 nucleotides read TGTGCCAGTAGTATTTTGGCAGGGATTTCCTATGGCTACACCTTC.

DNA for the CDR3: TGCGCCAGCCCGGGTAGCGGGGAAGACACAGATACGCAGTATTTT. Translated: CASPGSGEDTDTQYF. The gene calls are TRBV5-1 and TRBJ2-3, with TRBD2 identical over 8 bases. V lost 7 bases and J lost 2; bases outside the gene matches: 9. The CDR3 is made up of 15 amino acids. Germline V gives CDR1 SGHRS, CDR2 YFSETQ.

The chain employs TRBV7-2 and TRBJ2-7; 8 bases agree with TRBD2. J gave up 1 base and V 8 bases, and 10 bases lay outside the gene matches. Germline assignment: CDR1 SGHTA and CDR2 FQGNSA. CDR3 length: 15 residues. CDR3 in DNA: TGTGCCAGCGGGCGGAGGGCTAGCGGGTCCTACGAGCAGTACTTC. Its translation is CASGRRASGSYEQYF.

The J gene is TRBJ2-5, the V gene TRBV29-1; 7 bases are a match to TRBD1. Per germline, CDR1 SQVTM and CDR2 ANQGSEA. V was pared by 3 bases and J by 2 bases, with 9 bases of the junction left unmatched. The CDR3 is 15 residues long. The CDR3 loop is CSVDQRGRIQETQYF. The CDR3 DNA reads TGCAGCGTTGATCAGAGGGGGCGTATACAAGAGACCCAGTACTTC.

In nucleotides, the CDR3 is TGTGCCAGCAGTTTATTGGGACAGCCTGGGAATACTGAAGCTTTCTTT. Residues: CASSLLGQPGNTEAFF. The chain combines TRBV28 with TRBJ1-1; 7 nucleotides align to TRBD1. J lost 5 bases, V lost 1 base, and 10 bases had no gene match. CDR1 and CDR2 (germline): MDHEN, SYDVKM. The CDR3 is 16 amino acids.

V usage is TRBV12-5 and J usage is TRBJ1-5, with TRBD1 identical over 9 bases. Per the germline V gene, CDR1 is LGHNT and CDR2 is FRNRAP. Trimming removed 0 bases from V and 6 bases from J; junction bases left unmatched: 9. The CDR3 is made up of 17 amino acids. The CDR3 nucleotides are TGTGCTAGTGGTTTGGTACTAGGGGACAGGGTGGCTCAGCCCCAGCATTTT. This gives the protein CASGLVLGDRVAQPQHF.

The V gene is TRBV27, the J gene TRBJ2-2; perhaps TRBD2 as D (6 bases). The CDR3 loop spans 15 amino acids. The germline gives CDR1 MNHEY, CDR2 SMNVEV (reference sequence). Trimming removed 2 bases from V and 7 bases from J, with 14 bases in between. CDR3 nucleotides: TGTGCCAGCAGTTTAGGAGGGCAAGGACTCGGGGAGCTGTTTTTT. Translation: CASSLGGQGLGELFF.

The rearrangement joins TRBV29-1 to TRBJ1-1; perhaps TRBD1 as D (5 bases). V was pared by 3 bases and J by 3 bases, with 14 bases between. CDR3 length: 14 amino acids. Germline CDR1 is SQVTM and CDR2 is ANQGSEA. This CDR3 reads CSVDPQGRDTEAFF. The CDR3 region has the DNA TGCAGCGTTGATCCCCAGGGTCGGGACACTGAAGCTTTCTTT.